The 14 T cell receptor beta chains below were found in one sample sequenced in a study of T-cell memory formation after mild COVID-19 (dated by TCRdb to 2020 to 2022). The library relied on 5' RACE. The sample was run on an Illumina NovaSeq 6000. TCRdb reprocessing: public reads trimmed at Q25 with fastp, clones called with MiXCR, in-frame beta chains kept. Every CDR3 protein is listed once, alongside the most common genes and DNA of its rows. This sample has fewer than 95,000 distinct CDR3 sequences in its table, and approximately 13% of those were observed once. In total, the top ten clones hold 27% of the sample. Sample: PBMCs or a T cell subset sorted from them (not recorded which). These receptors originate from an adult woman who had mild COVID-19 (a few samples of this study predate the infection). The sample titles of this study are shuffled in the database, so cell type and time point are left out; the donor was told from shared clones.

The rearrangement uses TRBV29-1 and TRBJ2-1, with unresolved D. The germline V gene has CDR1 SQVTM and CDR2 ANQGSEA. The ends were cut back, 4 bases at V and 4 bases at J, with 11 bases in the middle. CDR3 length equals 13 residues. The chain's CDR3 is CSVVSSAYNEQFF. For the CDR3, the DNA is TGCAGCGTTGTAAGCTCCGCGTACAATGAGCAGTTCTTC.

This clonotype was counted only a few times. The CDR3 region has the DNA TGTGCCAGCAGCGTACAGGGGAACACTGAAGCTTTCTTT. Translating it yields CASSVQGNTEAFF. The V call is TRBV9, the J call TRBJ1-1; TRBD1 is a possible D gene (5 bases). V shed 1 base and J shed 1 base, with 5 bases lying between them. The germline gives CDR1 SGDLS, CDR2 YYNGEE. CDR3 length: 13 residues.

V usage is TRBV25-1 and J usage is TRBJ2-7, with 10 bases fitting TRBD2. J was trimmed by 1 base and V by 6 bases; bases with no gene match: 9. The V gene's germline CDR1 is MGHDK and CDR2 SYGVNS. The CDR3 runs 16 residues. Here the CDR3 reads CASRRDTSGASYEQYF. The CDR3 DNA reads as TGTGCCAGCAGGAGGGATACTAGCGGGGCTTCCTACGAGCAGTACTTC.

In its sample, this clonotype was seen a few times. The chain employs TRBV12-3 or TRBV12-4 and TRBJ2-1, with 7 bases identical to TRBD1. The CDR3 extends over 12 amino acids. V was pared by 5 bases and J by 6 bases, with 1 base of the junction left unmatched. The CDR3 here is CASSTGANEQFF. CDR3 DNA sequence: TGTGCCAGCAGTACAGGGGCCAATGAGCAGTTCTTC.

The chain carries TRBV4-1 and TRBJ2-7; 8 nucleotides agree with TRBD1. With 1 base clipped from V and 2 bases from J, the junction kept 7 bases outside the gene matches. The CDR3 length is 16 residues. CDR1 and CDR2 (germline): MGHRA, YSYEKL. CDR3 sequence: CASSQVKGQGAYEQYF. The CDR3 nucleotides are TGCGCCAGCAGCCAAGTAAAAGGACAGGGAGCCTACGAGCAGTACTTC.

As concerns this clonotype: Germline is not matched at one junction end, which may reflect a read error. V and J are TRBV6-5 and TRBJ2-7; D is unresolved. This CDR3 has 14 amino acids. The V gene's germline CDR1 is MNHEY and CDR2 SVGAGI. The CDR3 loop reads CASSYSGPPDEQYF. For the CDR3, the DNA is TGTGCCAGCAGCTACTCGGGCCCCCCGGACGAGCAGTACTTC.

This clonotype was seen only once. The chain carries TRBV7-9 and TRBJ1-1, with D hard to call. V was pared by 1 base and J by 5 bases, with 11 bases between. The germline V gene has CDR1 SEHNR and CDR2 FQNEAQ (reference sequence). CDR3 size: 14 residues. CDR3 protein: CASSLESGWTEAFF. CDR3 nucleotides: TGTGCCAGCAGCTTAGAATCAGGTTGGACTGAAGCTTTCTTT.

This clonotype was counted only a few times. The chain recombines TRBV7-6 with TRBJ1-5; the D is unclear. Germline V gene data show CDR1 as SGHVS and CDR2 as FNYEAQ. This CDR3 contains 13 residues. Trimming took 4 bases from V and 3 from J, leaving 7 bases between them. The CDR3 loop reads CASSSHSNQPQHF. The CDR3 region has the DNA TGTGCCAGCAGCTCCCACTCCAATCAGCCCCAGCATTTT.

This chain links TRBV11-3 with TRBJ2-2; tentatively, D is TRBD1 (5 bases). Trimming shortened V by 5 bases and J by 3 bases, and 13 bases separated the two germline ends. Germline V gene lookup returns CDR1 SGHNT and CDR2 YENEEA. This CDR3 comprises 15 residues. The CDR3 loop reads CASSLTRAYTGELFF. The DNA of the CDR3 is TGTGCCAGCAGCCTAACCAGGGCGTACACCGGGGAGCTGTTTTTT.

This clonotype was recorded a few times. The chain uses TRBV9 and TRBJ1-2; D remains unclear. Trimming removed 4 bases at V and 4 bases at J, with 14 bases between. CDR3 size: 14 residues. In germline, CDR1 is SGDLS, CDR2 YYNGEE. In DNA, the CDR3 is TGTGCCAGCAGCTCGTGGGATTTCGGCTATGGCTACACCTTC. Residues: CASSSWDFGYGYTF. Full variable domain (rest looked up from reference TRBV9 and TRBJ1-2): DSGVTQTPKHLITATGQRVTLRCSPRSGDLSVYWYQQSLDQGLQFLIQYYNGEERAKGNILERFSAQQFPDLHSELNLSSLELGDSALYFCASSSWDFGYGYTFGSGTRLTVV.

V and J are TRBV4-3 and TRBJ2-7, with a possible D match to TRBD1 (8 bases). V dropped 1 base and J dropped 5 bases, with 15 bases sitting between them. The CDR3 contains 15 residues. CDR1 and CDR2 (germline): LGHNA, YSLEER. CDR3: CASSQGTGRENEQYF. As DNA, the CDR3 is TGCGCCAGCAGCCAAGGGACAGGGCGGGAGAACGAGCAGTACTTC.

In its sample, this clonotype was seen a few times. The V gene is TRBV4-3, the J gene TRBJ2-1, with 9 bases aligning to TRBD2. CDR3 length: 16 amino acids. V trimming: 0 bases; J trimming: 5 bases; junction bases outside the gene matches: 5. The V gene's germline CDR1 is LGHNA and CDR2 YSLEER. In nucleotides, the CDR3 is TGCGCCAGCAGCCAAGATCTTCTAGCGGGAAACAATGAGCAGTTCTTC. Translating gives CASSQDLLAGNNEQFF.

V usage is TRBV15 and J usage is TRBJ2-3, with 8 positions matching TRBD1. This CDR3 has 14 amino acids. CDR1 and CDR2 from the germline V gene are LNHNV and YYDKDF (reference sequence). V dropped 3 bases and J dropped 2; count of bases not matched to a gene: 1. CDR3 sequence reads: CATSRDRDTDTQYF. The CDR3 DNA sequence: TGTGCCACCAGCAGGGACAGGGACACAGATACGCAGTATTTT.

The J gene is TRBJ1-1, the V gene TRBV4-1, with D possibly being TRBD1 (5 bases). V was shortened by 7 bases and J by 4 bases, with 19 bases between the two germline ends. Looked up from germline, CDR1 is MGHRA and CDR2 is YSYEKL. The length of the CDR3 is 15 residues. CDR3 coding DNA: TGCGCCAGCACCGCACCACTCTCAGGGTTCACTGAAGCTTTCTTT. Protein product: CASTAPLSGFTEAFF.